These T cell receptor beta chains were read from a single sample in a study of blood T cell repertoires in COVID-19. The table came from immunoSEQ multiplex PCR; TCRdb's copy has only in-frame clones and leaves some out. The repertoire holds over 60,000 clones, with approximately 89% as singletons. Sequenced: peripheral blood. The origin of the receptors is a woman aged 55-70 years with acute or convalescent COVID-19. The CDR3 runs from the conserved cysteine through the conserved F or W. D genes are given only for firm matches.

v_call,j_call,d_call,cdr3_nt,cdr3_aa
TRBV5-1,TRBJ2-5,TRBD2,TGCGCCAGCAGCTCCGAACTAGCGGACCAAGAGACCCAGTACTTC,CASSSELADQETQYF
TRBV15,TRBJ1-5,TRBD1,TGTGCCACCAGCAGAGCACAGGGGGCTAAGCAGCCCCAGCATTTT,CATSRAQGAKQPQHF
TRBV2,TRBJ2-5,NA,TGTGCCAGCAGTGAAGGGCAGGGGGAGACCCAGTACTTC,CASSEGQGETQYF
TRBV6-4,TRBJ1-5,NA,TGTGCCAGCAGCTTGGACAGTTATCAGCCCCAGCATTTT,CASSLDSYQPQHF
TRBV7-6,TRBJ2-1,TRBD1,TGTGCCAGCAGCTTACAGGACAGGGCCAGCGATGAGCAGTTCTTC,CASSLQDRASDEQFF
TRBV2,TRBJ2-3,TRBD1,TGTGCCAGCTATAGACCGGGACAGGGGTCAGATACGCAGTATTTT,CASYRPGQGSDTQYF
TRBV5-4,TRBJ2-1,TRBD1,TGTGCCAGCAGCTTGGACAGGGGCCCGGTAAATGAGCAGTTCTTC,CASSLDRGPVNEQFF
TRBV6-2/TRBV6-3,TRBJ1-4,NA,TGTGCCAGCAGTTACTTACAGAGAACTAATGAAAAACTGTTTTTT,CASSYLQRTNEKLFF
TRBV11-2,TRBJ2-7,TRBD2,TGTGCCAGCAGCGGAACTAGCGGGGCCTACGAGCAGTACTTC,CASSGTSGAYEQYF
TRBV13,TRBJ2-3,TRBD2,TGTGCCAGCAGCTTAGGACTAGCGGGAGATACGCAGTATTTT,CASSLGLAGDTQYF
TRBV12-3/TRBV12-4,TRBJ1-4,NA,TGTGCCAGCCTCGGGGAGTTCGGTGAAAAACTGTTTTTT,CASLGEFGEKLFF
TRBV12-3/TRBV12-4,TRBJ1-1,TRBD1,TGTGCCAGCAGTCCGAAGACAGGGGATGAAGCTTTCTTT,CASSPKTGDEAFF